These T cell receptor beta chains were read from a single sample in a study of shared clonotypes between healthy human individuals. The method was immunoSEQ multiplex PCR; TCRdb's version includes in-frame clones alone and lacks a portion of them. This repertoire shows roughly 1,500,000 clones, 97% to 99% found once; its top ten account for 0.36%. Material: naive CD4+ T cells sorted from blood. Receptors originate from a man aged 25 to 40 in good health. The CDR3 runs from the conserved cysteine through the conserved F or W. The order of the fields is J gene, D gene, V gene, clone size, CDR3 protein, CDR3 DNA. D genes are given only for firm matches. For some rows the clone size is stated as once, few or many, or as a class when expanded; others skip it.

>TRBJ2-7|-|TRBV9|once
CASSVLRYPHEQYF
TGTGCCAGCAGCGTATTACGCTACCCCCACGAGCAGTACTTC
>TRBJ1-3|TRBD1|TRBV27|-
CASSLAPPDRVGNTIYF
TGTGCCAGCAGTTTAGCCCCCCCGGACAGGGTTGGAAACACCATATATTTT
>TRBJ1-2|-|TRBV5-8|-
CASGGGIYGYTF
TGTGCCAGCGGAGGAGGGATCTATGGCTACACCTTC
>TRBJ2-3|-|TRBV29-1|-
CSSARVGSTDTQYF
TGCAGCTCCGCGAGGGTAGGGAGCACAGATACGCAGTATTTT
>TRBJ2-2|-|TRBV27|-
CASSLLAHTGAGELFF
TGTGCCAGCAGTTTACTAGCTCATACTGGCGCCGGGGAGCTGTTTTTT
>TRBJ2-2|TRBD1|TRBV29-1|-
CSVEGGGQGETGELFF
TGCAGCGTTGAAGGCGGGGGACAGGGGGAGACCGGGGAGCTGTTTTTT
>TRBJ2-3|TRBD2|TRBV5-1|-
CASTSGMGLAVSGGTDTQYF
TGCGCCAGCACCTCCGGAATGGGACTAGCAGTATCAGGGGGCACAGATACGCAGTATTTT
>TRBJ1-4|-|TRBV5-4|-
CASSLQSGTSNEKLFF
TGTGCCAGCAGCCTTCAATCCGGGACTTCAAATGAAAAACTGTTTTTT
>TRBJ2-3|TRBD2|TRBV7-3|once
CASSPRGGPTDTQYF
TGTGCCAGCAGCCCGCGGGGGGGTCCCACAGATACGCAGTATTTT
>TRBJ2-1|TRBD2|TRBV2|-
CATEVGLAFNEQFF
TGTGCCACCGAGGTGGGACTAGCATTCAATGAGCAGTTCTTC
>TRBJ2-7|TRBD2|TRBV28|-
CASSRTLGGSYEQYF
TGTGCCAGCAGTAGGACCCTCGGGGGGTCCTACGAGCAGTACTTC
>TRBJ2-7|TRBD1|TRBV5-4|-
CASSRGQGGSPYEQYF
TGTGCCAGCAGCCGCGGACAGGGCGGTTCCCCCTACGAGCAGTACTTC
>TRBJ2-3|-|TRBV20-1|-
CSALTDTQYF
TGCAGTGCCCTCACAGATACGCAGTATTTT
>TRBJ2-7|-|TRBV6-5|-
CASSYGPIYEQYF
TGTGCCAGCAGTTACGGGCCAATCTACGAGCAGTACTTC
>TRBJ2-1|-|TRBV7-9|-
CASRSMSSYNEQFF
TGTGCCAGCCGCTCAATGAGCTCCTACAATGAGCAGTTCTTC
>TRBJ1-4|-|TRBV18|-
CASSPSGNEKLFF
TGTGCCAGCTCACCATCGGGGAATGAAAAACTGTTTTTT
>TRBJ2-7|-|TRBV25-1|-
CASGGDRSYEQYF
TGTGCCAGCGGGGGGGACAGGTCTTACGAGCAGTACTTC
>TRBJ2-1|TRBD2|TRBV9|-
CASSVLAASYNEQFF
TGTGCCAGCAGCGTACTAGCGGCCTCCTACAATGAGCAGTTCTTC
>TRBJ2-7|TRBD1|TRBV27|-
CASSSGTGGIYEQYF
TGTGCCAGCAGTTCAGGGACAGGGGGGATCTACGAGCAGTACTTC
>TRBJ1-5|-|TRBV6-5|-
CASSYSTGNQPQHF
TGTGCCAGCAGTTACTCGACTGGGAATCAGCCCCAGCATTTT
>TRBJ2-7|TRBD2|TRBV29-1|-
CSVHSSAGGRSYEQYF
TGCAGCGTTCACAGCTCAGCGGGAGGCCGATCCTACGAGCAGTACTTC
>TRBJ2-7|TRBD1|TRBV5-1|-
CASSQGQGKTYEQYF
TGCGCCAGCAGCCAAGGACAGGGGAAGACCTACGAGCAGTACTTC
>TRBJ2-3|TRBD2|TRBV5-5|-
CASSLARTSGTDTQYF
TGTGCCAGCAGCTTGGCTAGGACTAGCGGCACAGATACGCAGTATTTT
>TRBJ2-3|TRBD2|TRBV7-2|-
CASSLSSGRADTQYF
TGTGCCAGCAGCCTGAGTAGCGGGAGGGCAGATACGCAGTATTTT
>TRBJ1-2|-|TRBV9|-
CASSDMSGSYGYTF
TGTGCCAGCAGCGACATGTCAGGGTCCTATGGCTACACCTTC
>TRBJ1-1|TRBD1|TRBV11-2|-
CASSYTGVTEAFF
TGTGCCAGCAGCTATACAGGGGTTACTGAAGCTTTCTTT
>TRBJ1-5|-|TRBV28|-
CASSFGGSNQPQHF
TGTGCCAGCAGTTTTGGAGGTAGCAATCAGCCCCAGCATTTT
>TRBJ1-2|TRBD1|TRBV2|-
CAKRTGKHGYTF
TGTGCCAAACGGACAGGGAAACATGGCTACACCTTC
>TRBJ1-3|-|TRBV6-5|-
CASTLTIGNTIYF
TGTGCCAGCACCCTAACCATCGGAAACACCATATATTTT
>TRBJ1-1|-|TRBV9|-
CASSVQSGGADTEAFF
TGTGCCAGCAGCGTCCAATCCGGGGGGGCTGACACTGAAGCTTTCTTT
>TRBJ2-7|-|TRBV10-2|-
CASSEAQVPSYEQYF
TGCGCCAGCAGTGAGGCTCAGGTCCCCTCCTACGAGCAGTACTTC
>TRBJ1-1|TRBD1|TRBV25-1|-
CASSQTGRDTEAFF
TGTGCCAGCAGTCAGACAGGGAGGGACACTGAAGCTTTCTTT
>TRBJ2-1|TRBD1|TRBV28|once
CASSLGTTGGNEQFF
TGTGCCAGCAGTTTGGGGACCACAGGGGGTAATGAGCAGTTCTTC
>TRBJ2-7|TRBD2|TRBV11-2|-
CASSPGRASGIYEQYF
TGTGCCAGCAGCCCGGGTCGGGCTAGCGGAATCTACGAGCAGTACTTC
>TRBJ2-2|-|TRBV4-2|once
CASSQVKEAANTGELFF
TGTGCCAGCAGCCAAGTAAAGGAAGCGGCGAACACCGGGGAGCTGTTTTTT
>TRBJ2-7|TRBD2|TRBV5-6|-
CASSLVGTSNEQYF
TGTGCCAGCAGCTTGGTTGGGACTAGCAACGAGCAGTACTTC
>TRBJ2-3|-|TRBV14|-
CASSPWTQGTDTQYF
TGTGCCAGCAGCCCCTGGACCCAGGGCACAGATACGCAGTATTTT
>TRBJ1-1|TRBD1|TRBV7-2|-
CASLIRGQTEAFF
TGTGCCAGCCTTATCAGGGGGCAGACTGAAGCTTTCTTT
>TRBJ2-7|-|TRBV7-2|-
CASSLWGQVQYF
TGTGCCAGCAGCTTATGGGGGCAGGTGCAGTACTTC
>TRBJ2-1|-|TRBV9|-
CASSEGGKSHPTPFF
TGTGCCAGCAGCGAGGGGGGAAAGAGCCACCCCACCCCGTTCTTC
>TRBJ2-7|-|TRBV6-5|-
CASFHRSRAYF
TGTGCCAGCTTTCACCGGAGCAGGGCTTACTTC
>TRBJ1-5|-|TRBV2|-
CASSEEGTEQPQHF
TGTGCCAGCAGTGAAGAGGGGACGGAACAGCCCCAGCATTTT
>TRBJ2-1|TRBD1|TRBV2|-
CASRPGQDINEQFF
TGTGCCAGCAGACCGGGACAGGATATCAATGAGCAGTTCTTC
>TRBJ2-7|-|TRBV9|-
CASSVLMSGEQYF
TGTGCCAGCAGCGTACTCATGTCGGGCGAGCAGTACTTC
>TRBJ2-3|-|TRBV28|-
CASSRDTQYF
TGTGCCAGCAGTCGAGATACGCAGTATTTT
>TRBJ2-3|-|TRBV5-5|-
CASSLGGLASTDTQYF
TGTGCCAGCAGCCTGGGGGGCCTAGCGAGCACAGATACGCAGTATTTT
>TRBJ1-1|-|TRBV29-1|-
CSVRALLMNTEAFF
TGCAGCGTGAGGGCCCTTTTGATGAACACTGAAGCTTTCTTT
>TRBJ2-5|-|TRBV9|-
CASSSADVQETQYF
TGTGCCAGCAGCTCCGCCGACGTACAAGAGACCCAGTACTTC
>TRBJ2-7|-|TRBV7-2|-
CASSPGPEYEQYF
TGTGCCAGCAGCCCCGGACCCGAGTACGAGCAGTACTTC
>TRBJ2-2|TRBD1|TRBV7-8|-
CASSSGQGAGELFF
TGTGCCAGCAGCTCGGGACAGGGGGCCGGGGAGCTGTTTTTT